Presented here are 22 T cell receptor beta chains from one specimen sequenced in a study of blood T cell repertoires in COVID-19. Produced via immunoSEQ multiplex PCR; TCRdb's table is partial and in-frame only. The profile shows 100,000 to 150,000 clones, about 85% of them singletons. The sample comprised peripheral blood. Source of these receptors: a woman at least 80 years old with acute or convalescent COVID-19.

The chain links TRBV19 to TRBJ2-1, with 7 nucleotides matching TRBD2. Germline V gives CDR1 LNHDA, CDR2 SQIVND (reference sequence). This CDR3 region has 19 residues. The V segment lost 0 bases and the J segment 1 base; nucleotides outside the gene matches: 12. The chain's CDR3 is CASSIDQRGERGSYNEQFF. The CDR3, as DNA: TGTGCCAGTAGTATAGATCAAAGGGGTGAGCGGGGATCCTACAATGAGCAGTTCTTC.

The chain carries TRBV5-6 and TRBJ1-1; D is undetermined. The V and J ends lost 1 base and 2 bases respectively, with 6 bases between them. The CDR3 extends over 13 amino acids. Germline CDR1 is SGHDT and CDR2 is YYEEEE. CDR3 in DNA: TGTGCCAGCAGCTTGTCGGTTAACACTGAAGCTTTCTTT. Its protein is CASSLSVNTEAFF.

The chain is built from TRBV6-1 and TRBJ1-3; 7 bases line up with TRBD1. The V and J ends lost 4 bases and 0 bases, in that order; junction bases with no gene match: 6. The germline V gene has CDR1 MNHNS and CDR2 SASEGT. CDR3 length: 16 residues. The CDR3 sequence: CASSAPQGGSGNTIYF. DNA for the CDR3: TGTGCCAGCAGTGCACCCCAGGGGGGCTCTGGAAACACCATATATTTT.

The chain is built from TRBV18 and TRBJ1-1; tentatively, D is TRBD1 (5 bases). CDR1 and CDR2 (germline): KGHSH, LQKENI. The CDR3 sequence is 14 residues long. The ends were cut back, 3 bases at V and 1 base at J, with 9 bases in the middle. In DNA, the CDR3 is TGTGCCAGCTCACCCGCCGGGGGGAACACTGAAGCTTTCTTT. Translating gives CASSPAGGNTEAFF. Drawing the rest from reference TRBV18 and TRBJ1-1, the complete variable domain is NAGVMQNPRHLVRRRGQEARLRCSPMKGHSHVYWYRQLPEEGLKFMVYLQKENIIDESGMPKERFSAEFPKEGPSILRIQQVVRGDSAAYFCASSPAGGNTEAFFGQGTRLTVV.

J is TRBJ2-7 and V is TRBV10-3, with a tentative D call TRBD1 (6 bases). The CDR3 covers 13 residues. The germline V and J ends were trimmed by 6 bases and 5 bases, with 14 bases remaining between them. Germline CDR1 and CDR2: ENHRY and SYGVKD. The DNA for the CDR3 is TGTGCCATCAGACAGGGTTTAATGAACGAGCAGTACGTC. Translation: CAIRQGLMNEQYV.

The CDR3 coding sequence is TGTGCCAGCAGCCAGTTTACGGGGGGAGCCTCTAGCACAGATACGCAGTATTTT. It encodes CASSQFTGGASSTDTQYF. This chain joins TRBV4-2 and TRBJ2-3, with TRBD2 matching over 7 bases. Germline CDR1 LGHNA, CDR2 YNFKEQ. CDR3 length: 18 residues. V was clipped by 3 bases and J by 0 bases; unmatched bases: 12.

J is TRBJ2-1 and V is TRBV4-2; 7 bases match TRBD1. V dropped 0 bases and J dropped 2; count of bases not matched to a gene: 7. CDR1 LGHNA and CDR2 YNFKEQ come from the germline V gene. The CDR3 sequence is 17 residues long. The CDR3 nucleotides read TGTGCCAGCAGCCAAGATCAGCCCAGGGGGACCTACAATGAGCAGTTCTTC. It translates to CASSQDQPRGTYNEQFF.

The gene calls are TRBV13 and TRBJ1-6; a weak D match, TRBD1 (5 bases). Germline assignment: CDR1 PRHDT and CDR2 FYEKMQ (reference sequence). CDR3 length: 15 residues. V was pared by 5 bases and J by 3 bases, with 11 bases between. The CDR3 bases are TGTGCCAGCAGCCTGGGCCAGGGCTATAATTCACCCCTCCACTTT. Its translation: CASSLGQGYNSPLHF.

A remark on this clone: Other nucleotide sequences from this sample produce the same CDR3. The chain joins TRBV6-5 to TRBJ1-2; 9 nucleotides agree with TRBD1. The CDR3 loop spans 13 amino acids. Germline assignment: CDR1 MNHEY and CDR2 SVGAGI. V trimming: 6 bases; J trimming: 7 bases; junction bases outside the gene matches: 6. As DNA, the CDR3 is TGTGCCAGCAGCCCGGGACAGGGAAGTGGCTACACCTTC. Protein product: CASSPGQGSGYTF.

This clone turned up a few times. This chain connects TRBV11-2 to TRBJ2-7; D uncertain. V lost 7 bases, J lost 0 bases, and 7 bases lay in between. The V gene's germline CDR1 is SGHAT and CDR2 FQNNGV. This CDR3 region has 12 residues. The CDR3, as DNA: TGTGCCAGCACCCCTAGCTCCTACGAGCAGTACTTC. Protein sequence: CASTPSSYEQYF.

The chain couples TRBV2 to TRBJ1-2; D possibly corresponds to TRBD1 (5 bases). Trimming removed 3 bases from V and 8 bases from J, with 10 bases in between. There are 12 residues in the CDR3. Looked up from germline, CDR1 is SNHLY and CDR2 is FYNNEI. This CDR3 reads CASSDGTVGYTF. The CDR3, as DNA: TGTGCCAGCAGTGACGGGACTGTCGGCTACACCTTC.

The CDR3 coding sequence is TGTGCCAGCAGCTCCTTAGGACAGGGGCCAACCTACAATGAGCAGTTCTTC. Translating it yields CASSSLGQGPTYNEQFF. The rearrangement joins TRBV5-4 to TRBJ2-1; 9 bases agree with TRBD1. This CDR3 spans 17 amino acids. The V segment lost 3 bases and the J segment 2 bases; nucleotides outside the gene matches: 9. Germline values: CDR1 SGHNT, CDR2 YYREEE (reference sequence).

This clone was seen a single time. This chain joins TRBV11-1 and TRBJ2-7; D possibly corresponds to TRBD1 (6 bases). Germline CDR1 reads SGHAT; CDR2 reads FQDESV (reference sequence). The CDR3 is 12 residues long. Trimming took off 11 bases at V and 9 bases at J, with 20 bases between the two ends. The CDR3 DNA is TGTGCCCCAGGGGCAGGCCGGGTCGGGCAGTACGTC. This codes for CAPGAGRVGQYV.

V and J are TRBV18 and TRBJ2-3; D is unresolved. The CDR3 consists of 13 residues. Germline V lookup: CDR1 KGHSH, CDR2 LQKENI. The germline V and J ends were trimmed by 2 bases and 4 bases, with 7 bases remaining between them. This CDR3 is CASSPTVADTQYF. DNA for the CDR3: TGTGCCAGCTCACCAACAGTCGCAGATACGCAGTATTTT.

The V and J genes are TRBV6-5 and TRBJ2-5, with a weak D call TRBD2 (7 bases). Trimming removed 9 bases from V and 4 bases from J, with 15 bases in between. Germline V gene sequence: CDR1 MNHEY, CDR2 SVGAGI. This CDR3 has 13 amino acids. This CDR3 is CASRKGGPETQYF. CDR3 sequence (DNA): TGTGCCAGTCGCAAGGGGGGGCCAGAGACCCAGTACTTC.

The rearrangement joins TRBV5-5 to TRBJ1-1; D is undetermined. The CDR3 length is 13 residues. Trimming pared 0 bases from V and 8 bases from J, leaving 11 bases between. CDR1 and CDR2 from the germline V gene are SGHKS and YYEKEE (reference sequence). CDR3 loop: CASSLGGQSEAFF. The CDR3 DNA is TGTGCCAGCAGCTTGGGAGGTCAGTCGGAAGCTTTCTTT.

This clone was detected only once. The chain uses TRBV7-9 and TRBJ2-4; no clear D gene. The germline gives CDR1 SEHNR, CDR2 FQNEAQ (reference sequence). The V and J ends lost 1 base and 1 base respectively, with 17 bases between them. This CDR3 has 18 residues. CDR3 loop: CASSLDTIAARAKNIQYF. The CDR3 DNA sequence: TGTGCCAGCAGCTTAGATACCATAGCAGCGAGGGCCAAAAACATTCAGTACTTC.

In this sample, this clone turned up once. The J gene is TRBJ2-1, the V gene TRBV20-1; TRBD2 matches 9 bases. Germline V lookup: CDR1 DFQATT, CDR2 SNEGSKA (reference sequence). Trimming took 3 bases from V and 7 from J; bases not matched to a gene: 10. The CDR3 spans 15 residues. As DNA, the CDR3 is TGCAGTGCTAGTTTGGCGGGGGGGCTCCTTAATGAGCAGTTCTTC. It specifies CSASLAGGLLNEQFF.

The V gene is TRBV28, the J gene TRBJ1-1; D call uncertain. V dropped 3 bases and J dropped 1 base, with 6 bases sitting between them. CDR3 length: 13 residues. The V gene's germline CDR1 is MDHEN and CDR2 SYDVKM. The CDR3: CASSFNRNTEAFF. The CDR3 DNA reads as TGTGCCAGCAGTTTTAACAGGAACACTGAAGCTTTCTTT.

This chain uses TRBV29-1 with TRBJ1-1, with a tentative D call TRBD1 (6 bases). The germline CDR1 and CDR2 sequences are SQVTM and ANQGSEA. This CDR3 has 13 residues. Trimming removed 1 base at V and 5 bases at J, with 11 bases between. This CDR3 is CSVEGQARTEAFF. The CDR3 DNA reads as TGCAGCGTTGAAGGACAGGCCAGGACTGAAGCTTTCTTT.

This clone has only one observation. V is TRBV5-1 and J is TRBJ1-2; D call uncertain. Germline V gene lookup returns CDR1 SGHRS and CDR2 YFSETQ. V lost 4 bases, J lost 5 bases, and 6 bases lay in between. CDR3 size: 11 residues. Here the CDR3 DNA reads TGCGCCAGCAGCGAGGAGTATGGCTACACCTTC. Amino acid sequence: CASSEEYGYTF.

This clone was seen more than once but under ten times. For the CDR3, the DNA is TGTGCCAGCAGCGCCACCGGGACAGGTTACTCTGGGGCCAACGTCCTGACTTTC. It encodes CASSATGTGYSGANVLTF. This chain connects TRBV7-3 to TRBJ2-6, with 8 bases aligning to TRBD1. V lost 5 bases, J lost 0 bases, and 9 bases stayed unmatched. From germline, CDR1 is SGHTA and CDR2 FQGTGA. The CDR3 is made up of 18 amino acids.